The rows below give T cell receptor beta chains drawn from one sample of a study of T-cell reconstitution after alpha-beta-depleted transplantation in children. TCRdb independently ran MiXCR on the PCR reads; one entry per CDR3 protein. The table lists 250,000 or so distinct CDR3 sequences, approximately 24% of them singletons. The sample here was PBMCs, mostly from graft donor cells, taken 360 days after TCRalphabeta/CD19-depleted stem cell transplant. The receptors here all came from a female patient aged 2 to 10 who had a stem cell transplant for congenital amegakaryocytic thrombocytopenia, so the T cells may come from the graft donor. The CDR3 runs from the conserved cysteine through the conserved F or W. D genes are given only for firm matches. The listing skips clone size in some rows; elsewhere it reads once, few, many or a size class.

d_call j_call clone_size v_call cdr3_nt cdr3_aa
- TRBJ2-3 - TRBV6-2/TRBV6-3 TGTGCCAGCAGCACCAACTCAGATACGCAGTATTTT CASSTNSDTQYF
- TRBJ1-1 - TRBV29-1 TGCAGCGTTGGTGGAAGGGGTATGAGCACTGAAGCTTTCTTT CSVGGRGMSTEAFF
- TRBJ2-5 many TRBV28 TGTGCCAGCAGTACAACTAGCTTCGGGCGTGAGACCCAGTACTTC CASSTTSFGRETQYF
- TRBJ1-5 few TRBV5-6 TGTGCCAGCAGCTTGTTGCGGGGGGCGCGGGGCAATCAGCCCCAGCATTTT CASSLLRGARGNQPQHF
- TRBJ2-7 few TRBV2 TGTGCCGGTCTCAAGGGGGGATTAGCCGACGAGCAGTACTTC CAGLKGGLADEQYF
TRBD2 TRBJ2-3 few TRBV6-4 TGTGCCAGCAGGATCTTGAGCGGGGGGGCCAATGATACGCAGTATTTT CASRILSGGANDTQYF
- TRBJ1-3 - TRBV7-9 TGTGCCAGCAGACCAAGCGTCCGGCAAAACTCTGGAAACACCATATATTTT CASRPSVRQNSGNTIYF
TRBD2 TRBJ2-5 - TRBV4-1 TGCGCCAGCAGCCAACATCGACAGCGGGAGCGACAAGAGACCCAGTACTTC CASSQHRQRERQETQYF
TRBD2 TRBJ2-3 - TRBV7-2 TGTGCCAGCAGCCGGACGACTAGCGGGGGGGCTACAGATACGCAGTATTTT CASSRTTSGGATDTQYF
TRBD1 TRBJ2-7 few TRBV6-2/TRBV6-3 TGTGCCAGCAGGCCCGGGACAGGGGTCCATTATTCGTACAACGAGCAGTACTTC CASRPGTGVHYSYNEQYF
- TRBJ1-2 many TRBV9 TGTGCCAGCAGCGTAGGAGTGAGAGACTATGGCTACACCTTC CASSVGVRDYGYTF
TRBD1 TRBJ1-1 - TRBV19 TGTGCCAGTAGCCCGGGACAGCCACTATCCAACACTGAAGCTTTCTTT CASSPGQPLSNTEAFF
- TRBJ2-3 - TRBV12-3/TRBV12-4 TGTGCCAGCAGTTTTATTGGGGACCCCCGTAGCACAGATACGCAGTATTTT CASSFIGDPRSTDTQYF
- TRBJ2-1 few TRBV25-1 TGTGCCAGCAGTGGGCAGGGTCTAAGGGATGAGCAGTTCTTC CASSGQGLRDEQFF
TRBD1 TRBJ1-2 few TRBV9 TGTGCCAGCAGCGTAAGGGACAGGGATAAGGTTGGCTACACCTTC CASSVRDRDKVGYTF
TRBD2 TRBJ2-2 - TRBV7-2 TGTGCCAGCAGCTCCGGGACTAGCGCGTACAACGGGGAGCTGTTTTTT CASSSGTSAYNGELFF
TRBD1 TRBJ2-3 few TRBV6-1 TGTGCCAGCAGCGTGGGACAGCCATACACAGATACGCAGTATTTT CASSVGQPYTDTQYF
- TRBJ1-4 few TRBV20-1 TGCAGTGCGCGAACACCGGGAACTAATGAAAAACTGTTTTTT CSARTPGTNEKLFF
- TRBJ2-7 - TRBV4-1 TGCGCCAGCAGCCCCCACGGCCGAAGGGAAGCCTACGAGCAGTACTTC CASSPHGRREAYEQYF
- TRBJ1-2 once TRBV20-1 TGCAGTGCTAGAGATTTCGAGGTCAGGGGTGGTGGCTACACCTTC CSARDFEVRGGGYTF
- TRBJ2-7 few TRBV4-1 TGCGCCAGCAGCCAAGAACCGGCAGCCTACGAGCAGTACTTC CASSQEPAAYEQYF
- TRBJ2-6 - TRBV7-3 TGTGCCAGCAGCGTCTCAGGGGCGTGGGCCAACGTCCTGACTTTC CASSVSGAWANVLTF
- TRBJ1-1 few TRBV30 TGTGCCTGGAGTGAGGGGCTGAACACTGAAGCTTTCTTT CAWSEGLNTEAFF
- TRBJ1-2 - TRBV5-1 TGCGCCAGCAGCTTGGCCCGGGTCAGTGGCTACACCTTC CASSLARVSGYTF
TRBD2 TRBJ2-5 - TRBV23-1 TGCGCCAGCACCCAGCGGGACGCCGCCGTTGAGACCCAGTACTTC CASTQRDAAVETQYF
TRBD1 TRBJ2-1 - TRBV6-1 TGTGCCAGCAGCAAGGGACAGGGCTACAATGAGCAGTTCTTC CASSKGQGYNEQFF
- TRBJ1-1 - TRBV29-1 TGCAGCGTTGGGGGGGTCACTGAAGCTTTCTTT CSVGGVTEAFF
- TRBJ2-7 - TRBV27 TGTGCCAGCCGGGGACCTGGCCCTTACGAGCAGTACTTC CASRGPGPYEQYF
TRBD1 TRBJ1-1 - TRBV5-1 TGCGCCAGCAGCGTCGACAGGGGGCTAGGGGGCACTGAAGCTTTCTTT CASSVDRGLGGTEAFF
- TRBJ2-1 few TRBV6-5 TGTGCCAGCAGTTACAGGGGTGACGATGAGCAGTTCTTC CASSYRGDDEQFF
- TRBJ1-4 few TRBV10-3 TGTGCCATCAGTGAGTCTGCACATGACGCTGCTGAAAAACTGTTTTTT CAISESAHDAAEKLFF
- TRBJ2-7 many TRBV6-2/TRBV6-3 TGTGCCACCAATACCCCCCTCAGCGAGCAGTACTTC CATNTPLSEQYF
- TRBJ1-1 - TRBV15 TGTGCCACCAGCCACCAGGGTTACACTGAAGCTTTCTTT CATSHQGYTEAFF
- TRBJ2-2 - TRBV10-1 TGCGCCAGCAATAAGGCTACGAACACCGGGGAGCTGTTTTTT CASNKATNTGELFF
- TRBJ1-1 many TRBV28 TGTGCCAGCAGGTTCGGGGGACGGGCGGACACTGAAGCTTTCTTT CASRFGGRADTEAFF
- TRBJ1-1 few TRBV28 TGTGCCAGCACCGAACAGGGATGGACCCCTGAAGCTTTCTTT CASTEQGWTPEAFF
TRBD1 TRBJ1-1 - TRBV5-1 TGCGCCAGCAGCCTGGGCAAAGACAGGGGGCATACTGAAGCTTTCTTT CASSLGKDRGHTEAFF
- TRBJ2-3 - TRBV27 TGTGCCAGCAGTTTAACTTTTGGGGGTTTTTCGGATACGCAGTATTTT CASSLTFGGFSDTQYF
- TRBJ2-7 few TRBV9 TGTGCCAGCAGCGTAGACGGTAGCGGCACTCGGGGGGAGCAGTACTTC CASSVDGSGTRGEQYF
TRBD1 TRBJ1-2 few TRBV12-3/TRBV12-4 TGTGCCAGCAGTTTGACAGGGTCCGGCTACACCTTC CASSLTGSGYTF
TRBD1 TRBJ2-2 - TRBV14 TGTGCCAGCAGCCAAGAGGGACAGGGGCCCACCGGGGAGCTGTTTTTT CASSQEGQGPTGELFF